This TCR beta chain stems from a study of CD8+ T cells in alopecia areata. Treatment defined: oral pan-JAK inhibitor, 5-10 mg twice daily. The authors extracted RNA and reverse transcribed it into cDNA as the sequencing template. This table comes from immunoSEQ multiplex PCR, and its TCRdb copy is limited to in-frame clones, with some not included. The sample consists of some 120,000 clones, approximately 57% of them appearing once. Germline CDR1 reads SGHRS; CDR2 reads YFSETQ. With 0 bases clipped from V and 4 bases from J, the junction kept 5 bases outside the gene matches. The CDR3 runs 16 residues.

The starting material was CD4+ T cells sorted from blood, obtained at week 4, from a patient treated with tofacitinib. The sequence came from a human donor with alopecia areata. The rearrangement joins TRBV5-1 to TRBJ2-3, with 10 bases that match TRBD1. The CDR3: CASSLEGTGAADTQYF. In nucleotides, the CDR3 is TGCGCCAGCAGCTTGGAGGGGACAGGGGCCGCAGATACGCAGTATTTT. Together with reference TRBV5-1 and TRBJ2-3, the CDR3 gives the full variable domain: KAGVTQTPRYLIKTRGQQVTLSCSPISGHRSVSWYQQTPGQGLQFLFEYFSETQRNKGNFPGRFSGRQFSNSRSEMNVSTLELGDSALYLCASSLEGTGAADTQYFGPGTRLTVL.